This T cell receptor (beta chain) was sequenced in a study of cytomegalovirus exposure and HLA in healthy donors. Study outcomes and limitations: The study carried out a later analysis of TCR beta sequences. It associated approximately 17,000 of them with specific HLA alleles at a false discovery rate of 0.05.

Primers: 60 Vbeta forward and 13 Jbeta reverse. In the source study's methods: Around 9.9 million shared chains were among the approximately 87 million unique TCR beta chains that a later analysis counted. Clones were read by immunoSEQ multiplex PCR, and TCRdb kept only the in-frame ones, dropping some. The V and J calls and clone size are taken from that table; D and trimming were inferred from the DNA. This sample has roughly 100,000 clones, with around 65% found just once. The CDR3 covers 13 residues. Trimming stripped 10 bases from V and 1 base from J, with 13 bases between. Germline values: CDR1 ENHRY, CDR2 SYGVKD. Only a few counts were recorded for this clone. The antigen is unknown.

The source material was PBMCs. The chain joins TRBV10-3 to TRBJ1-1, with D perhaps TRBD1 (5 bases). This clonotype was sampled from a woman in her forties or fifties in good health and CMV-seronegative. CDR3 sequence: CATTAGQNTEAFF. CDR3 nucleotide sequence: TGTGCCACCACAGCAGGACAGAACACTGAAGCTTTCTTT.